Below, 15 T cell receptor beta chains from the same sample are listed, as sequenced in a study of blood T cell repertoires in COVID-19. Assay used: immunoSEQ multiplex PCR; TCRdb lists only in-frame clones, some missing. The sample has approximately 58,000 clones, approximately 80% seen once. Source material: peripheral blood. The receptors stem from a man between 70 and 80 years old with active or convalescent COVID-19.

A few counts support this clone. The chain employs TRBV6-5 and TRBJ1-2, with 8 bases lining up with TRBD1. The CDR3 totals 14 residues. V dropped 6 bases and J dropped 8; count of bases not matched to a gene: 11. Germline CDR1 MNHEY, CDR2 SVGAGI. The CDR3 spells CASSPRTGQRGYTF. CDR3 nucleotide sequence: TGTGCCAGCAGCCCGCGGACAGGGCAACGGGGCTACACCTTC.

This clone was picked up many times. This rearrangement joins TRBV10-2 to TRBJ1-5; D is possibly TRBD1 (5 bases). The CDR3 has 13 amino acids. CDR1 and CDR2 (germline): WSHSY, SAAADI. Deletions cut 2 bases from V and 7 bases from J, with 9 bases between. The CDR3: CASSEGARQPQHF. The CDR3 DNA reads as TGCGCCAGCAGTGAGGGGGCGCGGCAGCCCCAGCATTTT.

The sample holds one count of this clone. The V gene is TRBV5-1, the J gene TRBJ2-3; 7 bases are shared with TRBD2. V dropped 6 bases and J dropped 4; count of bases not matched to a gene: 14. Per the germline V gene, CDR1 is SGHRS and CDR2 is YFSETQ. The CDR3 has 16 amino acids. CDR3 amino acids: CASTPRAGVSSDTQYF. The CDR3 bases are TGCGCCAGCACCCCCCGGGCGGGGGTTTCCTCAGATACGCAGTATTTT. The complete variable domain, with remaining parts taken from reference TRBV5-1 and TRBJ2-3, reads KAGVTQTPRYLIKTRGQQVTLSCSPISGHRSVSWYQQTPGQGLQFLFEYFSETQRNKGNFPGRFSGRQFSNSRSEMNVSTLELGDSALYLCASTPRAGVSSDTQYFGPGTRLTVL.

This chain uses TRBV4-1 with TRBJ1-3; 7 bases fit TRBD1. This CDR3 comprises 14 residues. With V trimmed by 2 bases and J by 2 bases, 0 bases remained unmatched. Germline CDR1 MGHRA, CDR2 YSYEKL. The CDR3 here is CASSQTGAGNTIYF. The DNA for the CDR3 is TGCGCCAGCAGCCAAACAGGGGCTGGAAACACCATATATTTT.

This chain joins TRBV6-1 and TRBJ2-5; D possibly corresponds to TRBD1 (6 bases). The CDR3 is made up of 16 amino acids. V lost 4 bases to trimming and J lost 4 bases, with 19 bases between them. Germline-derived CDR1 and CDR2 are MNHNS and SASEGT. CDR3 protein: CASSGRVGGVVETQYF. The CDR3, as DNA: TGTGCCAGCAGTGGACGGGTAGGGGGAGTTGTAGAGACCCAGTACTTC.

V gene TRBV5-1 combines with J gene TRBJ1-1, with TRBD1 matching 9 bases. Germline lookup yields CDR1 SGHRS and CDR2 YFSETQ. The J segment lost 7 bases and the V segment lost 2 bases, leaving 3 bases of the junction unmatched. CDR3 length: 13 residues. For the CDR3, the DNA is TGCGCCAGCAGCTTCACAGGGGGCAGTGAAGCTTTCTTT. The encoded protein is CASSFTGGSEAFF.

This clone has just one count. DNA for the CDR3: TGTGCCAGCAGCTTGCAATTCGGGGATACGCAGTATTTT. Amino acids: CASSLQFGDTQYF. The genes are TRBV7-3 and TRBJ2-3, with D hard to call. The V gene's germline CDR1 is SGHTA and CDR2 FQGTGA. The CDR3 extends over 13 amino acids. Trimming removed 3 bases from V and 6 bases from J, with 10 bases in between.

The V gene is TRBV2, the J gene TRBJ2-2; 9 positions match TRBD1. Germline V CDR1 and CDR2: SNHLY, FYNNEI. CDR3 length: 16 residues. V was pared by 1 base and J by 4 bases, with 4 bases of the junction left unmatched. The DNA of the CDR3 is TGTGCCAGCAGTGAAGTACAGGGGGCGGCCACCGGGGAGCTGTTTTTT. It is translated as CASSEVQGAATGELFF.

V usage is TRBV2 and J usage is TRBJ1-2, with 8 bases fitting TRBD1. V lost 8 bases, J lost 7 bases, and 12 bases stayed unmatched. Germline V gives CDR1 SNHLY, CDR2 FYNNEI. CDR3 length: 14 residues. The CDR3 region has the DNA TGTGCCAGCGCGGACAGGGTCCAACTGTTTGGCTACACCTTC. Protein product: CASADRVQLFGYTF.

Worth noting for this clone: At one end, the junction sequence differs from germline, possibly due to a read error. The chain couples TRBV9 to TRBJ2-1; 9 bases are shared with TRBD2. The CDR3 runs 15 residues. In germline, CDR1 is SGDLS, CDR2 YYNGEE. The CDR3: CASSGGTSSHNEQFF. CDR3 coding DNA: TGTGCCAGCAGCGGGGGGACTAGCTCCCACAATGAGCAGTTCTTC.

The gene calls are TRBV9 and TRBJ1-2; D is possibly TRBD1 (5 bases). This CDR3 is built from 13 residues. CDR1 SGDLS and CDR2 YYNGEE come from the germline V gene. Trimming removed 1 base from V and 8 bases from J, with 12 bases in between. The CDR3 reads CASSVSTGPGYTF. DNA of the CDR3: TGTGCCAGCAGCGTATCTACAGGTCCAGGCTACACCTTC.

The rearrangement uses TRBV3-1 (or the pseudogene TRBV3-2) and TRBJ2-3; D call uncertain. V was shortened by 1 base and J by 2 bases, with 7 bases between the two germline ends. This CDR3 contains 14 residues. CDR1 and CDR2 (germline): LGHDT, YNNKEL (reference sequence). In DNA form, the CDR3 reads TGTGCCAGCAGCCAAGGTCCTAACACAGATACGCAGTATTTT. It encodes CASSQGPNTDTQYF.

This clone was seen more than once but under ten times. The genes are TRBV27 and TRBJ2-7, with D uncertain. Trimming stripped 1 base from V and 5 bases from J, with 3 bases between. Per germline, CDR1 MNHEY and CDR2 SMNVEV (reference sequence). The CDR3 length is 11 residues. The CDR3 protein is CASSLYNEQYF. The DNA of the CDR3 is TGTGCCAGCAGTTTATATAACGAGCAGTACTTC.

V is TRBV19 and J is TRBJ1-1; 9 bases are shared with TRBD1. The CDR3 length is 15 residues. The V gene's germline CDR1 is LNHDA and CDR2 SQIVND (reference sequence). V dropped 4 bases and J dropped 5; count of bases not matched to a gene: 8. The CDR3 sequence: CASSSHGTGRTEAFF. The CDR3 DNA reads as TGTGCCAGTAGTAGCCATGGGACAGGGCGGACTGAAGCTTTCTTT.

This clone was seen a few times. This chain uses TRBV18 with TRBJ2-1; TRBD2 might be the D (6 bases). The germline V and J ends were trimmed by 4 bases and 10 bases, with 20 bases remaining between them. The CDR3 length is 15 residues. Germline CDR1 is KGHSH and CDR2 is LQKENI. DNA for the CDR3: TGTGCCAGCTCACTCAGGTTCAGGAGGGAGTCGGAGCAGTTCTTC. Amino acids: CASSLRFRRESEQFF.